The 3 T cell receptor beta chains below were found in one sample sequenced in a study of cytomegalovirus exposure and HLA in healthy donors. The PCR was carried out with 60 Vbeta primers and 13 Jbeta primers. TCRdb's copy holds only in-frame clones and misses some; the assay was immunoSEQ multiplex PCR. Among about 130,000 clones listed, 65% to 85% were seen once. The sample taken for sequencing was PBMCs. Every receptor here comes from a boy between 5 and 17 years old in good health and CMV-seronegative.

The V gene is TRBV14, the J gene TRBJ2-2; TRBD2 might be the D (5 bases). The CDR3 loop spans 18 amino acids. From germline, CDR1 is SGHDN and CDR2 FVKESK. V lost 5 bases to trimming and J lost 6 bases, with 25 bases between them. The CDR3 is CASSYQGGLEIPPGELFF. As DNA, the CDR3 is TGTGCCAGCAGCTACCAAGGAGGCCTAGAGATCCCCCCCGGGGAGCTGTTTTTT.

J is TRBJ1-2 and V is TRBV4-1; TRBD1 matches at 8 bases. CDR1 and CDR2 from the germline V gene are MGHRA and YSYEKL. V was pared by 4 bases and J by 7 bases, with 14 bases of the junction left unmatched. CDR3 length equals 16 residues. The chain's CDR3 is CASSRIATGVAGGYTF. CDR3 DNA: TGCGCCAGCAGCCGCATCGCGACAGGGGTAGCAGGTGGCTACACCTTC.

The chain carries TRBV2 and TRBJ2-5, with 7 bases aligning to TRBD1. Trimming removed 6 bases from V and 0 bases from J; junction bases left unmatched: 7. From germline, CDR1 is SNHLY and CDR2 FYNNEI. This CDR3 has 15 residues. In nucleotides, the CDR3 is TGTGCCAGCAGGGCTCCCGGGACAGACCAAGAGACCCAGTACTTC. This sequence encodes CASRAPGTDQETQYF.